This T cell receptor (beta chain) was identified in a study of neurological immune-mediated disorders. Over 170 million TCR-beta sequences, together covering 15-18 subjects, were produced by every individual sequencing run that was carried out. TCRdb itself ran the 5' RACE reads through MiXCR, one entry per CDR3 protein. The data show 55,000 to 75,000 distinct CDR3 sequences, around 5% seen once. This clonotype was seen only a few times. The starting material, 2 million PBMCs stored at -80 C, gave rise to the unsorted libraries. The TCR sequence derives from a woman under 40 with multiple sclerosis. Material for sequencing was PBMCs.

CDR3 loop: CASSQTHQGATNEKLFF. The CDR3 DNA is TGCGCCAGCAGCCAGACGCATCAGGGCGCAACTAATGAAAAACTGTTTTTT. This chain connects TRBV4-1 to TRBJ1-4, with D maybe TRBD1 (5 bases). This CDR3 region has 17 residues. The germline gives CDR1 MGHRA, CDR2 YSYEKL. Trimming took 3 bases from V and 0 from J, leaving 14 bases between them.